One sample yielded the 5 T cell receptor beta chains listed below, sequenced in a study of blood T cells in healthy people across ages. PCR was performed a second time for roughly 7 to 11 cycles using a sample-barcoded 5' primer and a J-beta primer mix. TCRdb re-called the 5' RACE reads through MiXCR, storing one row per CDR3 protein. The sample consists of more than 1,000,000 distinct CDR3 sequences, roughly 24% of them appearing once. In addition, the sample was reused for a study of T cells of mothers and their children.

Material for sequencing was blood. The receptors derive from a girl aged 2-10 years in good health.

There are a few counts of this clonotype. The chain employs TRBV6-6 and TRBJ2-1; tentative D call: TRBD2 (6 bases). This CDR3 spans 11 amino acids. From germline, CDR1 is MNHNY and CDR2 SVGAGI (reference sequence). The V end lost 6 bases, the J end lost 8 bases, and 8 bases lay between the germline ends. CDR3 protein: CASSGGHEQFF. The CDR3 DNA sequence: TGTGCCAGCAGCGGGGGACATGAGCAGTTCTTC.

This clonotype was recorded at least ten times. J is TRBJ2-5 and V is TRBV29-1, with TRBD2 identical over 9 bases. Losses at the gene ends were 4 bases for V and 5 bases for J; bases not matched to a gene: 5. CDR1 and CDR2 from the germline V gene are SQVTM and ANQGSEA. CDR3 length: 13 residues. DNA for the CDR3: TGCAGCGTTGGTGGGACTAGCTGTGAGACCCAGTACTTC. Its protein is CSVGGTSCETQYF. The full variable domain, rest sourced from reference TRBV29-1 and TRBJ2-5, is SAVISQKPSRDICQRGTSLTIQCQVDSQVTMMFWYRQQPGQSLTLIATANQGSEATYESGFVIDKFPISRPNLTFSTLTVSNMSPEDSSIYLCSVGGTSCETQYFGPGTRLLVL.

This chain connects TRBV7-9 to TRBJ2-1, with D possibly TRBD2 on 5 matching bases. The CDR3 spans 14 residues. Trimming took 4 bases from V and 1 from J, leaving 8 bases between them. CDR1 SEHNR and CDR2 FQNEAQ come from the germline V gene (reference sequence). The CDR3, as DNA: TGTGCCAGCAGCTCGGAGGAGTCCTACAATGAGCAGTTCTTC. Its translation: CASSSEESYNEQFF.

This clonotype was observed many times. The genes are TRBV6-6 and TRBJ1-4, with TRBD1 matching over 7 bases. The V and J ends lost 2 bases and 4 bases, in that order; junction bases with no gene match: 7. Germline V CDR1 and CDR2: MNHNY, SVGAGI (reference sequence). The CDR3 runs to 16 residues. The CDR3, as DNA: TGTGCCAGCAGTTACCCGCAGGGACAGCTTAATGAAAAACTGTTTTTT. Translated: CASSYPQGQLNEKLFF.

This clonotype was detected only a few times. The V gene is TRBV12-3 or TRBV12-4, the J gene TRBJ2-6; 8 nucleotides line up with TRBD1. This CDR3 region has 16 residues. Trimming cost V 5 bases and J 4 bases; bases outside gene matches: 7. CDR3 nucleotide sequence: TGTGCCAGCAGTACAGGGGGGTCCACCGGGGCCAACGTCCTGACTTTC. This gives the protein CASSTGGSTGANVLTF.